This T cell receptor beta chain came from a study of blood T cell repertoires in COVID-19. Study as a whole: T cells, B-cell-depleted T cells, or PBMCs provided the cDNA or gDNA that served as material.

Germline CDR1 and CDR2: MNHNY and SVGAGI (reference sequence). The CDR3 extends over 16 amino acids. V was trimmed by 2 bases and J by 4 bases, leaving 16 bases between them. Per the original data handling: Counts of nucleated cells, estimated from reference gene primer amplification, were obtained. The protocol was immunoSEQ multiplex PCR, while the TCRdb copy is restricted to in-frame clones and leaves out a portion. V and J calls and clone size are as listed in that table; D and trimming were resolved from the DNA. The sample includes around 110,000 clones, over 55% of them seen just once. Material for sequencing was peripheral blood. This chain joins TRBV6-6 and TRBJ2-3, with a weak D call TRBD2 (5 bases). The clonotype comes from a human donor with acute or convalescent COVID-19. The donor label of this sample is uncertain. The CDR3 DNA reads TGTGCCAGCAGTTACACAACGAAGCGGAGAGCAGATACGCAGTATTTT. Translation gives CASSYTTKRRADTQYF.